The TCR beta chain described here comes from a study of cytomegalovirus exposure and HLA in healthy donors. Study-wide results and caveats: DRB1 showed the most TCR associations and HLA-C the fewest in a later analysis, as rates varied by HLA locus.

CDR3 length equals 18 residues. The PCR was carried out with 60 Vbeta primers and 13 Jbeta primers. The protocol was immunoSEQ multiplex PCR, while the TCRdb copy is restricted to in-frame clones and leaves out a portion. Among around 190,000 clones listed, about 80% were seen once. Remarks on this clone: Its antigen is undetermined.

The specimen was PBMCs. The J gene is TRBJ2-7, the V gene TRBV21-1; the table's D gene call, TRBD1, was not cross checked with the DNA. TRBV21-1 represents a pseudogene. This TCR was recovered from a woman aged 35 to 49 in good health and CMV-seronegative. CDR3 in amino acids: CASTSPLGDRYLGGEQYV. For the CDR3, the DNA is TGTGCCAGCACCTCACCTTTGGGGGACAGATACCTAGGAGGGGAGCAGTACGTC.